Here is one TCR beta chain with its context. This sample is part of a study of long-term antiretroviral therapy in people with HIV. At survey level, the immunoSEQ assay was run in its v3.0 version. Data came from immunoSEQ multiplex PCR; TCRdb stores just in-frame clones and leaves some out. The sample includes tens of thousands of clones, approximately 84% seen only once; the top ten take more than 4.5%. Germline V gene lookup returns CDR1 SNHLY and CDR2 FYNNEI. The ends lost 6 bases at V and 2 bases at J; junction bases unmatched: 9. The CDR3 is 15 residues long. This TCR derives from a woman in her twenties or thirties with HIV. This chain joins TRBV2 and TRBJ2-7, with 8 bases identical to TRBD1. Material: unsorted PBMCs, obtained just under 2.9 years before starting antiretroviral therapy. CDR3 DNA sequence: TGTGCCAGCAGAGAGACAGGGGTGTACCCCTACGAGCAGTACTTC. Encoded protein: CASRETGVYPYEQYF.